These 4 T cell receptor beta chains were all obtained from the same sample, sequenced in a study of shared clonotypes between healthy human individuals (TCRdb year 2020). Library generation was performed with the immunoSEQ multiplex PCR assay. The immuneACCESS repertoire file appears here via TCRdb, limited to in-frame rearrangements. These files lack a portion of the clones; in checked studies, under half of the deficit traces to unresolved V genes, and the cause of the others is not known. Here the sample has some 1 million clones; 60% to 80% occur a single time. About 1.5% of the sample lies in the top ten. Material: memory CD4+ T cells sorted from blood. The sample's cell subset or site label, in plain terms: CD45RA-negative fraction. Receptors were obtained from a young man in good health.

The V and J genes are TRBV2 and TRBJ2-1; D may be TRBD1 (5 bases). Germline values: CDR1 SNHLY, CDR2 FYNNEI. CDR3 size: 16 residues. Trimming pared 6 bases from V and 3 bases from J, leaving 18 bases between. This chain's CDR3 is CASRKESVDNYNEQFF. CDR3 coding DNA: TGTGCCAGCAGGAAAGAATCCGTGGACAACTACAATGAGCAGTTCTTC.

The J gene is TRBJ2-5, the V gene TRBV11-2; 11 nucleotides line up with TRBD1. The CDR3 loop spans 15 amino acids. The junction had 7 bases not matched to a gene; V was cut back by 5 bases and J by 5 bases. The germline V gene encodes CDR1 SGHAT and CDR2 FQNNGV. The CDR3 sequence: CASSPGQGAWETQYF. The CDR3 DNA reads TGTGCCAGCAGCCCCGGACAGGGGGCATGGGAGACCCAGTACTTC.

The chain joins TRBV5-4 to TRBJ1-6, with 10 bases aligning to TRBD1. Germline assignment: CDR1 SGHNT and CDR2 YYREEE (reference sequence). After removal of 3 bases from V and 7 bases from J, the junction contained 1 base not matched to a gene. The CDR3 extends over 14 amino acids. Written as DNA, the CDR3 is TGTGCCAGCAGCTGGGGACAGGGGAATTCACCCCTCCACTTT. Encoded protein: CASSWGQGNSPLHF.

The chain joins TRBV6-6 to TRBJ1-3; D not certain. Looked up from germline, CDR1 is MNHNY and CDR2 is SVGAGI (reference sequence). Trimming shortened V by 7 bases and J by 5 bases, and 6 bases separated the two germline ends. The CDR3 extends over 11 amino acids. CDR3 bases: TGTGCCAGCAACCAGAGAAACACCATATATTTT. It translates to CASNQRNTIYF.